This entry lists 10 T cell receptor beta chains sequenced from one sample in a study of response to subunit inactivated influenza vaccine. MiXCR, run by TCRdb on the RT-PCR reads, gives a single entry per CDR3 protein. The sample lists some 500,000 distinct CDR3 sequences, around 13% seen once, with around 13% in the top ten. The source was PBMCs from blood, collected more than 35 days after vaccination. These TCRs come from a man between 50 and 59 years old who received an inactivated influenza vaccine.

The chain employs TRBV12-3 or TRBV12-4 and TRBJ2-1; 7 bases are a match to TRBD2. The CDR3 covers 17 residues. J lost 6 bases, V lost 0 bases, and 11 bases had no gene match. The CDR3 DNA is TGTGCCAGCAGTTTAGCGCGAACGAGCGGGATACGCAATGAGCAGTTCTTC. Translating it yields CASSLARTSGIRNEQFF.

The chain couples TRBV24-1 to TRBJ2-7, with 9 bases aligning to TRBD1. Germline V gene sequence: CDR1 KGHDR, CDR2 SFDVKD. The CDR3 runs 16 residues. V shed 2 bases, J shed 6 bases, and the junction held 10 bases outside the gene matches. The CDR3 reads CATSDSDGTGRSEQYF. For the CDR3, the DNA is TGTGCCACCAGTGATTCCGATGGGACAGGGAGAAGCGAGCAGTACTTC.

The V call is TRBV5-6, the J call TRBJ2-3, with 10 bases matching TRBD2. Germline V gene lookup returns CDR1 SGHDT and CDR2 YYEEEE. The CDR3 length is 16 residues. With 4 bases clipped from V and 2 bases from J, the junction kept 7 bases outside the gene matches. The DNA for the CDR3 is TGTGCCAGCAGCCCGGGACTAGCGCTAAACACAGATACGCAGTATTTT. This translates into CASSPGLALNTDTQYF.

The CDR3 reads CASSQEAGVVSYEQYF. The CDR3 DNA is TGCGCCAGCAGCCAGGAAGCGGGAGTAGTCTCCTACGAGCAGTACTTC. The genes are TRBV4-3 and TRBJ2-7; 8 positions match TRBD2. With V trimmed by 3 bases and J by 0 bases, 7 bases remained unmatched. The CDR3 has 16 amino acids. CDR1 is LGHNA and CDR2 is YSLEER in the germline V gene.

The chain links TRBV5-1 to TRBJ1-1; D ambiguous. This CDR3 is 16 amino acids long. V gave up 0 bases and J gave up 0 bases, with 12 bases separating them. Germline V gives CDR1 SGHRS, CDR2 YFSETQ. The chain's CDR3 is CASSLASGSLNTEAFF. The CDR3 region has the DNA TGCGCCAGCAGCTTGGCCTCAGGTAGCCTGAACACTGAAGCTTTCTTT.

This clonotype appeared a few times. The genes are TRBV7-2 and TRBJ1-5, with TRBD1 matching over 7 bases. This CDR3 spans 15 amino acids. The V and J ends lost 6 bases and 7 bases, in that order; junction bases with no gene match: 12. Looked up from germline, CDR1 is SGHTA and CDR2 is FQGNSA. CDR3 protein: CASSSNQGGGQPQHF. The CDR3 coding sequence is TGTGCCAGCAGTTCGAACCAGGGGGGAGGGCAGCCCCAGCATTTT.

The V gene is TRBV7-9, the J gene TRBJ2-1; D might be TRBD2 (7 bases). Germline V gives CDR1 SEHNR, CDR2 FQNEAQ (reference sequence). The CDR3 spans 16 residues. Deletions cut 1 base from V and 5 bases from J, with 15 bases between. The DNA of the CDR3 is TGTGCCAGCAGCTTAGTTAGGGGGGGCGTCCACAATGAGCAGTTCTTC. Translated, it gives CASSLVRGGVHNEQFF.

This clonotype turned up a few times. CDR3: CASRVGTDGPRTQYF. For the CDR3, the DNA is TGTGCCAGCAGGGTTGGGACGGACGGCCCCCGGACCCAGTACTTC. The rearrangement links TRBV6-1 to TRBJ2-5, with D tentatively TRBD1 or TRBD2 (5 bases each). Germline assignment: CDR1 MNHNS and CDR2 SASEGT. With 6 bases removed from V and 7 bases from J, the gap between germline ends came to 21 bases. This CDR3 region has 15 residues.

This chain links TRBV12-3 or TRBV12-4 with TRBJ1-1, with 7 bases matching TRBD1. There are 15 residues in the CDR3. V shed 7 bases, J shed 6 bases, and the junction held 14 bases outside the gene matches. CDR3 nucleotide sequence: TGTGCCAGCACCCCCCCGGCAGGGGGAAGGGCTGAAGCTTTCTTT. Amino acid sequence: CASTPPAGGRAEAFF.

In its sample, this clonotype was seen many times. CDR3 sequence: CASSLGSGLSYNEQFF. The DNA of the CDR3 is TGTGCCAGCAGCTTAGGGTCGGGGCTTTCCTACAATGAGCAGTTCTTC. The rearrangement joins TRBV11-2 to TRBJ2-1; D assignment may be TRBD1 or TRBD2 (5 bases each). The ends were cut back, 1 base at V and 1 base at J, with 11 bases in the middle. Per the germline V gene, CDR1 is SGHAT and CDR2 is FQNNGV. There are 16 residues in the CDR3.